This T cell receptor beta chain appears in the sequencing data of a study of T-cell reconstitution after alpha-beta-depleted transplantation in children. General study results and limits: T-cell counts and diversity were attributed mostly to newly produced T cells one year after transplant. The study traced high day-60 TCRbeta diversity in some patients to surviving recipient T cells and thymic progenitors. Several hundred graft clones that had expanded were reportedly the source of alpha-beta T cells about two months after transplant.

This clonotype has only a few counts. Its antigen is unknown. CDR1 LNHNV and CDR2 YYDKDF come from the germline V gene (reference sequence). The CDR3 is 17 residues long. V was pared by 2 bases and J by 6 bases, with 13 bases of the junction left unmatched. Unique molecular identifiers were incorporated into the prepared TCRbeta library. TCRdb reprocessed the PCR reads with MiXCR, giving one entry per CDR3 protein. This sample has 300,000 to 350,000 distinct CDR3 sequences, with roughly 15% found just once. The sample consisted of PBMCs, mostly from graft donor cells, taken 360 days after TCRalphabeta/CD19-depleted stem cell transplant. The chain couples TRBV15 to TRBJ2-4, with TRBD1 matching over 7 bases. This clonotype originated in a male patient under 10 years old who had a stem cell transplant for acute lymphoblastic leukemia, so the T cells may come from the graft donor. The CDR3 bases are TGTGCCACCAGCAGACCCCACGAAGGGGGCGTTGTAAACATTCAGTACTTC. Amino acids: CATSRPHEGGVVNIQYF. Looking up the rest from reference TRBV15 and TRBJ2-4 gives the full variable domain: DAMVIQNPRYQVTQFGKPVTLSCSQTLNHNVMYWYQQKSSQAPKLLFHYYDKDFNNEADTPDNFQSRRPNTSFCFLDIRSPGLGDTAMYLCATSRPHEGGVVNIQYFGAGTRLSVL.